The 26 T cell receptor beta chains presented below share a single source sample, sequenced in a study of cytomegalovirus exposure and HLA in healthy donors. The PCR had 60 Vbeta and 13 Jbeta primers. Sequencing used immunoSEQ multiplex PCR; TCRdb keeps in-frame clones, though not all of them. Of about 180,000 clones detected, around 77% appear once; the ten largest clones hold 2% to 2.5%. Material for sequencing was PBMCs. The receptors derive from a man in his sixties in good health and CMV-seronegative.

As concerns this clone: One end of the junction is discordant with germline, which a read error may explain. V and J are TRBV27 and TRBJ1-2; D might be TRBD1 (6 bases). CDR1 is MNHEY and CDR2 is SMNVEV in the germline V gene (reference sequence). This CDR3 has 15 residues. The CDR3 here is CASSFSSPGVTGYPF. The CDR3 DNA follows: TGTGCCAGCAGTTTCTCTAGCCCAGGGGTAACTGGCTACCCCTTC.

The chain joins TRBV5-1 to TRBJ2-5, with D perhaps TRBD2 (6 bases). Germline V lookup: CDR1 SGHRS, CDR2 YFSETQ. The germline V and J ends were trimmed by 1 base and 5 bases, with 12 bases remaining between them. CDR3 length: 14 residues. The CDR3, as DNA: TGCGCCAGCAGCTTGTCACTAGCCAGTGAGACCCAGTACTTC. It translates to CASSLSLASETQYF.

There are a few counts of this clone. CDR3 loop: CASSQGTGVGTEAFF. CDR3 DNA: TGCGCCAGCAGCCAAGGAACAGGGGTTGGCACTGAAGCTTTCTTT. The V call is TRBV4-3, the J call TRBJ1-1, with 7 bases lining up with TRBD1. Germline loops: CDR1 LGHNA, CDR2 YSLEER. This CDR3 spans 15 amino acids. J lost 4 bases, V lost 1 base, and 6 bases had no gene match.

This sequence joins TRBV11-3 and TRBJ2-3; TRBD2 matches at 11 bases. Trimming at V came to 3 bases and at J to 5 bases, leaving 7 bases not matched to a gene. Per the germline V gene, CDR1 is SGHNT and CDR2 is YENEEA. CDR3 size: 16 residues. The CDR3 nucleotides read TGTGCCAGCAGCTTTACTAGCGGGGGAGATGGAGATACGCAGTATTTT. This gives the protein CASSFTSGGDGDTQYF. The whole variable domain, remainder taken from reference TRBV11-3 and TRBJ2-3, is EAGVVQSPRYKIIEKKQPVAFWCNPISGHNTLYWYLQNLGQGPELLIRYENEEAVDDSQLPKDRFSAERLKGVDSTLKIQPAELGDSAVYLCASSFTSGGDGDTQYFGPGTRLTVL.

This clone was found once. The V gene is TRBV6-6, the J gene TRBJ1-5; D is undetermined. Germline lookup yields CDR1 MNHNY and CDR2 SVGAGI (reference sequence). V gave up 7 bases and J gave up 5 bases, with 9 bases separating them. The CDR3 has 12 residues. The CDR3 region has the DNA TGTGCCAGCACTACGGGTGATCAGCCCCAGCATTTT. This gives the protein CASTTGDQPQHF.

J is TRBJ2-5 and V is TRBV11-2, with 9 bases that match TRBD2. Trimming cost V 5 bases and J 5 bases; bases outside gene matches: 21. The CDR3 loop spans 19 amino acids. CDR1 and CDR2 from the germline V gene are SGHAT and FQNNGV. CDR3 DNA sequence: TGTGCCAGCAGCCCACTCCGCTGGCGGGGGGGCCTGGGGTTCGAGACCCAGTACTTC. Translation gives CASSPLRWRGGLGFETQYF. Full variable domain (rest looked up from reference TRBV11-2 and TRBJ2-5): EAGVAQSPRYKIIEKRQSVAFWCNPISGHATLYWYQQILGQGPKLLIQFQNNGVVDDSQLPKDRFSAERLKGVDSTLKIQPAKLEDSAVYLCASSPLRWRGGLGFETQYFGPGTRLLVL.

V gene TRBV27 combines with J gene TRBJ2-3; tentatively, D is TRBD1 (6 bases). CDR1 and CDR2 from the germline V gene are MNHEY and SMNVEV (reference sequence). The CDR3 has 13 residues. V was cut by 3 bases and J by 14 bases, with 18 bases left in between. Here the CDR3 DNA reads TGTGCCAGCAGTTTCTACAGGGAGCCATGGGTGTATTTT. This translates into CASSFYREPWVYF.

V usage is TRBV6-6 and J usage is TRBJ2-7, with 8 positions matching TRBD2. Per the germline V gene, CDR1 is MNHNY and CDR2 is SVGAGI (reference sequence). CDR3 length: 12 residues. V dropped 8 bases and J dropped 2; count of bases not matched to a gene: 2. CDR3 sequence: CASRGGAYEQYF. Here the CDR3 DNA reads TGTGCCAGCCGGGGGGGAGCCTACGAGCAGTACTTC.

The CDR3 protein is CASSLGGTQYGYTF. CDR3 DNA: TGTGCCAGCAGCTTAGGAGGCACGCAATATGGCTACACCTTC. The chain is built from TRBV7-9 and TRBJ1-2; no clear D. Germline V gene data show CDR1 as SEHNR and CDR2 as FQNEAQ (reference sequence). The V end lost 1 base, the J end lost 5 bases, and 11 bases lay between the germline ends. The CDR3 is 14 amino acids.

The CDR3 here is CASSARQFTGELFF. The DNA of the CDR3 is TGTGCCAGCAGTGCCCGACAGTTCACCGGGGAGCTGTTTTTT. This chain joins TRBV28 and TRBJ2-2, with D tentatively TRBD1 (5 bases). The V end was cut by 5 bases, the J end by 4 bases, with 11 bases between. Germline CDR1 reads MDHEN; CDR2 reads SYDVKM. The CDR3 sequence is 14 residues long.

The CDR3 here is CASRGGLQETQYF. CDR3 DNA sequence: TGTGCCAGCAGGGGGGGACTTCAAGAGACCCAGTACTTC. V is TRBV2 and J is TRBJ2-5; a possible D gene is TRBD2 (6 bases). Trimming pared 6 bases from V and 2 bases from J, leaving 10 bases between. The CDR3 totals 13 residues. Germline V gene lookup returns CDR1 SNHLY and CDR2 FYNNEI.

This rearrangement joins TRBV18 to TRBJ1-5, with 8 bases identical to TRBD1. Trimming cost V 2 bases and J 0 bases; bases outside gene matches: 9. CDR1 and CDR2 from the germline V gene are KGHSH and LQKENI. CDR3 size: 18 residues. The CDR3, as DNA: TGTGCCAGCTCACCAGACAGGGGAGTTACTTATAGCAATCAGCCCCAGCATTTT. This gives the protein CASSPDRGVTYSNQPQHF.

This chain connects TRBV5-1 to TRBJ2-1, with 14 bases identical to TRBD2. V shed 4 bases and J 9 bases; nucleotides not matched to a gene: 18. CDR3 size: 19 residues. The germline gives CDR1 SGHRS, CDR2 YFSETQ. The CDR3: CASSPSGTSGSPSLSEQFF. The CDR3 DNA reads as TGCGCCAGCAGCCCCTCCGGGACTAGCGGGAGTCCCAGTCTGAGTGAGCAGTTCTTC.

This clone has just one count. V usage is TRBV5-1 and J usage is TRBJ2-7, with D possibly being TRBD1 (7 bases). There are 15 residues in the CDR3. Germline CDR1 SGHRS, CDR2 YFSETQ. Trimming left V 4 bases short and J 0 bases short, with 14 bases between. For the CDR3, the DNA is TGCGCCAGCAGCGCGGGACAGACTTCCTCCTACGAGCAGTACTTC. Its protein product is CASSAGQTSSYEQYF.

CDR3 DNA: TGTGCCATCAGACTAGCGGTCTACAATGAGCAGTTCTTC. As protein: CAIRLAVYNEQFF. V usage is TRBV10-3 and J usage is TRBJ2-1; 8 positions match TRBD2. CDR3 length: 13 amino acids. The germline CDR1 and CDR2 sequences are ENHRY and SYGVKD. J was trimmed by 3 bases and V by 6 bases; bases with no gene match: 1.

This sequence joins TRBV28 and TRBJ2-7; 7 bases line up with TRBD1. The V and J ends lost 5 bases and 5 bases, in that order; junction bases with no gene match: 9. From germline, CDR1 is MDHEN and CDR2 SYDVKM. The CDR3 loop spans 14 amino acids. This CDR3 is CASSQAGGWDEQYF. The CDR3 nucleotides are TGTGCCAGCAGTCAGGCAGGGGGATGGGACGAGCAGTACTTC.

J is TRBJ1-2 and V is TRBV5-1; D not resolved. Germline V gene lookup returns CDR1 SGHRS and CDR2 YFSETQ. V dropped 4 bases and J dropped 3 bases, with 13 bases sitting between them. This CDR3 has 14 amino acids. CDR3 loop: CASSRLGSDYGYTF. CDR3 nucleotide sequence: TGCGCCAGCAGCCGACTTGGGTCTGACTATGGCTACACCTTC.

The CDR3 DNA follows: TGCGCCAGCAGTGAGACACCGGGACAGGGAAGCTCCTATAATTCACCCCTCCACTTT. Encoded protein: CASSETPGQGSSYNSPLHF. The rearrangement uses TRBV10-2 and TRBJ1-6; 9 positions match TRBD1. Trimming cost V 2 bases and J 0 bases; bases outside gene matches: 8. This CDR3 has 19 residues. The germline CDR1 and CDR2 sequences are WSHSY and SAAADI.

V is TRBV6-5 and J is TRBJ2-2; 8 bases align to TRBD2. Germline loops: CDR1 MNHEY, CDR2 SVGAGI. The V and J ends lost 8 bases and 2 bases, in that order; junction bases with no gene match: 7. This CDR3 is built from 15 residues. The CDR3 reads CASRRGGRNTGELFF. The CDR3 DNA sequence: TGTGCCAGCCGACGCGGGGGGAGAAACACCGGGGAGCTGTTTTTT.

CDR3 in DNA: TGTGCCAGCAGTGACTCGAGACTAGCAGGATTCGATGAGCAGTTCTTC. It translates to CASSDSRLAGFDEQFF. The chain joins TRBV6-4 to TRBJ2-1; 7 bases fit TRBD2. Germline-derived CDR1 and CDR2 are MRHNA and SNTAGT. V was pared by 0 bases and J by 8 bases, with 10 bases of the junction left unmatched. CDR3 length: 16 residues.

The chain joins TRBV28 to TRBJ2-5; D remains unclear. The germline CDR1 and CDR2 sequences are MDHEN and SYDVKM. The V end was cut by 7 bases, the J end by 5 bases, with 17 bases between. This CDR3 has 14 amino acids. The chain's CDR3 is CASIGQPRIETQYF. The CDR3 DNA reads TGTGCCAGCATTGGGCAGCCACGGATTGAGACCCAGTACTTC.

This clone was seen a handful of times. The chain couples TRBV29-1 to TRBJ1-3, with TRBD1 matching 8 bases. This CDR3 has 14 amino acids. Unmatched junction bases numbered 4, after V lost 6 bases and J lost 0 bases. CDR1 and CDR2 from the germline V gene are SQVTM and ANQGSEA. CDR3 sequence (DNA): TGCAGCGTGGGGGACAGGACCTCTGGAAACACCATATATTTT. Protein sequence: CSVGDRTSGNTIYF.

The CDR3 DNA follows: TGCAGCGTATCCTGGACTAGCGGTAACACCGGGGAGCTGTTTTTT. This gives the protein CSVSWTSGNTGELFF. This sequence joins TRBV29-1 and TRBJ2-2, with TRBD2 matching over 10 bases. Losses at the gene ends were 6 bases for V and 2 bases for J; bases not matched to a gene: 6. This CDR3 spans 15 amino acids. The germline gives CDR1 SQVTM, CDR2 ANQGSEA.

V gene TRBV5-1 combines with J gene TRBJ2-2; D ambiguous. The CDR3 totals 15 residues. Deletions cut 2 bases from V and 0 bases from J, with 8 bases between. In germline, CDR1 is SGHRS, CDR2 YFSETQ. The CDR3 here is CASSLTASNTGELFF. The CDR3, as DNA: TGCGCCAGCAGCTTAACAGCATCGAACACCGGGGAGCTGTTTTTT. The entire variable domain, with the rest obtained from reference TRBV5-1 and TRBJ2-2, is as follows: KAGVTQTPRYLIKTRGQQVTLSCSPISGHRSVSWYQQTPGQGLQFLFEYFSETQRNKGNFPGRFSGRQFSNSRSEMNVSTLELGDSALYLCASSLTASNTGELFFGEGSRLTVL.

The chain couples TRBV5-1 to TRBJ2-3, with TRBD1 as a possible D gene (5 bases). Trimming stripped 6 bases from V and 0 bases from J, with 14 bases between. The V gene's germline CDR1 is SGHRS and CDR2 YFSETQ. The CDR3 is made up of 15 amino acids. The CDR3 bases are TGCGCCAGCATAAGTGGGGCCATTAGCACAGATACGCAGTATTTT. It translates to CASISGAISTDTQYF. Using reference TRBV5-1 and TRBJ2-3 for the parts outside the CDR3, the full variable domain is KAGVTQTPRYLIKTRGQQVTLSCSPISGHRSVSWYQQTPGQGLQFLFEYFSETQRNKGNFPGRFSGRQFSNSRSEMNVSTLELGDSALYLCASISGAISTDTQYFGPGTRLTVL.

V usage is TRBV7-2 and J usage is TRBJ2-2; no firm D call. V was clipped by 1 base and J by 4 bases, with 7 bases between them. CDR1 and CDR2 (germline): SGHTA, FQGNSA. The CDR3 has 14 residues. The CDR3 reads CASSLGRLTGELFF. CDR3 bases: TGTGCCAGCAGCTTAGGCAGGCTCACCGGGGAGCTGTTTTTT. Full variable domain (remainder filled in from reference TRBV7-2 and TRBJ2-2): GAGVSQSPSNKVTEKGKDVELRCDPISGHTALYWYRQSLGQGLEFLIYFQGNSAPDKSGLPSDRFSAERTGGSVSTLTIQRTQQEDSAVYLCASSLGRLTGELFFGEGSRLTVL.